This section outlines one T cell receptor beta chain sequence together with its context. This sample was taken from a study of shared clonotypes between healthy human individuals. Sequencing was performed with immunoSEQ multiplex PCR; in TCRdb, only in-frame clones are kept and a portion is missing. Of under 1,900,000 clones in the sample, approximately 98.5% were seen once. Germline loops: CDR1 ENHRY, CDR2 SYGVKD. V lost 3 bases and J 5 bases, leaving 11 bases between the germline ends. This CDR3 is built from 13 residues. Sequenced sample: naive CD4+ T cells sorted from blood. Subset: CD45RA+ positively selected. The source of this sequence is a man aged 25-45 years in good health. The chain carries TRBV10-3 and TRBJ2-7; D remains unclear. CDR3 amino acids: CAISDLGPHEQYF. The CDR3 bases are TGTGCCATCAGTGATCTTGGTCCCCACGAGCAGTACTTC.